The present entry profiles one TCR beta chain with its context. Its antigen remains unidentified. The data originate from a study of Tregs in tolerant kidney transplant recipients. Study-wide results and caveats: Activated donor B cell expansion appeared to reveal the most relevant donor-specific TCRbeta repertoire. No direct test of biological reproducibility was done here.

Germline V gene lookup returns CDR1 SGHAT and CDR2 FQNNGV. The CDR3 spans 16 residues. V dropped 5 bases and J dropped 3; count of bases not matched to a gene: 13. Clones were sequenced by immunoSEQ multiplex PCR, and TCRdb holds only the in-frame ones, with some missing. Here the sample spans about 120,000 clones, 92% being singletons. The sample consisted of CD4+ T cells from blood. This sequence joins TRBV11-2 and TRBJ2-7; 7 positions match TRBD1. This TCR was recovered from a human donor in good health. For the CDR3, the DNA is TGTGCCAGCAGCCGCCAGGACAGGTTTAACAACTACGAGCAGTACTTC. As protein: CASSRQDRFNNYEQYF. Using reference TRBV11-2 and TRBJ2-7 for the parts outside the CDR3, the full variable domain is EAGVAQSPRYKIIEKRQSVAFWCNPISGHATLYWYQQILGQGPKLLIQFQNNGVVDDSQLPKDRFSAERLKGVDSTLKIQPAKLEDSAVYLCASSRQDRFNNYEQYFGPGTRLTVT.